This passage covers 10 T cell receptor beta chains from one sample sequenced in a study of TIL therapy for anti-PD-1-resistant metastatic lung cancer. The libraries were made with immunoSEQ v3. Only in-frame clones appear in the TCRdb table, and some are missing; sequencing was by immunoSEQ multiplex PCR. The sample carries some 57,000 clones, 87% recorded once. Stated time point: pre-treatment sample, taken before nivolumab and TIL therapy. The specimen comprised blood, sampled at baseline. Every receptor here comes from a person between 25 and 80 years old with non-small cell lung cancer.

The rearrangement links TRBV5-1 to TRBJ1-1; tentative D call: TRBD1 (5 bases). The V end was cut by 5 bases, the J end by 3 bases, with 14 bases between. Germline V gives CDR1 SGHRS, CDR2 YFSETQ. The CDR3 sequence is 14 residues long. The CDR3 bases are TGCGCCAGCAGTTTTGGGGGGTTGTACACTGAAGCTTTCTTT. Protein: CASSFGGLYTEAFF.

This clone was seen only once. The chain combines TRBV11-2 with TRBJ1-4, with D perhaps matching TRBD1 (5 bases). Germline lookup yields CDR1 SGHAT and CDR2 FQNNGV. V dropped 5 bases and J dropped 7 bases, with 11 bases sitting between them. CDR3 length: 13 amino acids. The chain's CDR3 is CASSPYGGEKLFF. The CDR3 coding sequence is TGTGCCAGCAGCCCCTATGGGGGTGAAAAACTGTTTTTT.

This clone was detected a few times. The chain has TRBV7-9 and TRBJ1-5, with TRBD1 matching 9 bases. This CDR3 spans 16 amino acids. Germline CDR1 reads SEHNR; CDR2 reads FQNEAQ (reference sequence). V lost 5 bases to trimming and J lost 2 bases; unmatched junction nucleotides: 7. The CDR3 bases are TGTGCCAGCAGCGCAGGACGACAGGGGGGCAATCAGCCCCAGCATTTT. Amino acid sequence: CASSAGRQGGNQPQHF.

The CDR3 nucleotides read TGTGCCAGCAGCCCGAAGAACACCGGGGAGCTGTTTTTT. Protein product: CASSPKNTGELFF. The V and J genes are TRBV7-2 and TRBJ2-2; no clear D. V lost 5 bases and J 1 base, leaving 5 bases between the germline ends. This CDR3 region has 13 residues. Germline values: CDR1 SGHTA, CDR2 FQGNSA.

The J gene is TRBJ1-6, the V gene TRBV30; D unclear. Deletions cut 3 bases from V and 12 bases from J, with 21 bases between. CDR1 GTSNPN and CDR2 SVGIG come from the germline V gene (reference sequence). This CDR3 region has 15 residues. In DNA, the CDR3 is TGTGCCTGGAGGTCGATAAGAACTCCGGGAGGACCCCTCCACTTT. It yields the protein CAWRSIRTPGGPLHF.

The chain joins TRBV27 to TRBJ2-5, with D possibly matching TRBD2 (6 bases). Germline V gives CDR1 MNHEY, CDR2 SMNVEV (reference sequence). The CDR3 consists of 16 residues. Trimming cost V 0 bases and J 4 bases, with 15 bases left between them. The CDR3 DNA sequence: TGTGCCAGCAGTTTATCCAATAGGGTGGGGGGAGAGACCCAGTACTTC. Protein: CASSLSNRVGGETQYF.

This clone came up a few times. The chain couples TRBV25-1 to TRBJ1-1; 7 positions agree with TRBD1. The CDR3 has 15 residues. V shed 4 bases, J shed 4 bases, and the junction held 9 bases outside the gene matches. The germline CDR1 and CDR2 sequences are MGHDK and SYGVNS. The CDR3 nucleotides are TGTGCCAGCAGTGCTAGCGACAGGGCTACCACTGAAGCTTTCTTT. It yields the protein CASSASDRATTEAFF.

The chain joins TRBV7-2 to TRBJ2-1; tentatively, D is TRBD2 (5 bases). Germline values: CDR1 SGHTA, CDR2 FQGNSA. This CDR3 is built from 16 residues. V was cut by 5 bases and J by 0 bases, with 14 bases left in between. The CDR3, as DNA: TGTGCCAGCAGCCTTGGAGCGGCTAGCTCCTACAATGAGCAGTTCTTC. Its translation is CASSLGAASSYNEQFF.

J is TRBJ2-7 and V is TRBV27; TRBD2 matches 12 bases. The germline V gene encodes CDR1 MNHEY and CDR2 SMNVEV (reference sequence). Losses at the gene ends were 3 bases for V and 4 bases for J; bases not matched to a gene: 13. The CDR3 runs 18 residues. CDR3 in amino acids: CASSFQVPPTSGSYEQYF. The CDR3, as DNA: TGTGCCAGCAGTTTTCAGGTCCCCCCGACTAGCGGGAGTTACGAGCAGTACTTC.

CDR3 bases: TGTGCCAGCAGGGACCAGGGTTATACGCAGTATTTT. Translated, it gives CASRDQGYTQYF. The chain is built from TRBV6-6 and TRBJ2-3; D is possibly TRBD1 (5 bases). CDR1 is MNHNY and CDR2 is SVGAGI in the germline V gene (reference sequence). CDR3 size: 12 residues. Trimming took off 6 bases at V and 7 bases at J, with 11 bases between the two ends.